This T cell receptor (beta chain) is drawn from a study of control samples from healthy donors and cancer patients. V was clipped by 5 bases and J by 5 bases, with 17 bases between them. This CDR3 contains 15 residues. Germline V gives CDR1 SGHDT, CDR2 YYEEEE. Assay: immunoSEQ multiplex PCR; the TCRdb copy retains only in-frame clones and omits some. This repertoire shows 25,000 or so clones, approximately 85% found once; its top ten account for about 6.7%. The V call is TRBV5-6, the J call TRBJ2-1; D not certain. The sequenced sample consisted of PBMCs. The receptor comes from an older woman with head and neck cancer. CDR3 nucleotides: TGTGCCAGCAGAGGAAGGCCTAGAACCAACAATGAGCAGTTCTTC. Amino acids: CASRGRPRTNNEQFF.